The 8 T cell receptor beta chains given below trace back to one sample, sequenced in a study of tumor-infiltrating lymphocytes in primary liver carcinoma. Co-extraction yielded RNA and DNA from roughly 20-30 mg of unsorted bulk tissue. Total RNA amounting to around 530 ng was the source from which TCR beta cDNA was made with a constant-region primer. A slightly modified ARM-PCR protocol with three nested multiplex PCR rounds produced these TCR beta libraries. Two initial PCR rounds of roughly 10 cycles each paired TRBV1-TRBV30 forward primers with a C-beta reverse primer. TCRdb analysed the multiplex PCR reads with MiXCR anew, one entry per CDR3 protein. Of 75,000 to 80,000 distinct CDR3 sequences listed, roughly two thirds are singletons. The sequenced sample consisted of tumor-adjacent normal liver tissue. Receptors were obtained from a man between 40 and 49 years old with primary liver carcinoma and hepatitis B virus infection.

This clonotype has a count of ten or more. The chain recombines TRBV5-6 with TRBJ2-7, with TRBD1 identical over 8 bases. This CDR3 region has 16 residues. Germline CDR1 is SGHDT and CDR2 is YYEEEE. J gave up 5 bases and V 0 bases, and 10 bases lay outside the gene matches. The CDR3 here is CASSLARTGKTHEQYF. Written as DNA, the CDR3 is TGTGCCAGCAGCTTGGCACGGACAGGGAAAACCCACGAGCAGTACTTC.

The table lists this clonotype with many counts. The chain combines TRBV18 with TRBJ2-1, with D possibly TRBD2 on 6 matching bases. The CDR3 extends over 15 amino acids. Germline assignment: CDR1 KGHSH and CDR2 LQKENI. Trimming cost V 3 bases and J 3 bases, with 12 bases left between them. This CDR3 reads CASSPGLASYNEQFF. Here the CDR3 DNA reads TGTGCCAGCTCACCGGGTCTAGCGAGCTACAATGAGCAGTTCTTC.

This clonotype was seen just once. The chain carries TRBV11-2 and TRBJ2-7; D may be TRBD1 (5 bases). The germline gives CDR1 SGHAT, CDR2 FQNNGV. Trimming removed 9 bases from V and 5 bases from J, with 29 bases in between. The CDR3 length is 17 residues. This chain's CDR3 is CASGGTLGLNCLNEQYF. CDR3 bases: TGTGCCAGTGGCGGAACCCTGGGGCTGAATTGCCTAAACGAGCAGTACTTC.

Only one count was recorded for this clonotype. Since no conserved phenylalanine or tryptophan closes the CDR3, a read error is the likely cause. The CDR3, as DNA: TGTGCCTTGAGCGGACGCTTTCCTGGAAACACCATATATCTT. This gives the protein CALSGRFPGNTIYL. The chain employs TRBV30 and TRBJ1-3; D gene unclear. This CDR3 contains 14 residues. Trimming left V 7 bases short and J 2 bases short, with 15 bases between. Germline CDR1 GTSNPN, CDR2 SVGIG (reference sequence).

With regard to this clonotype: One end of the junction varies from germline; a read error may be responsible. This sequence joins TRBV6-2 or TRBV6-3 and TRBJ1-1; D not certain. CDR1 is MNHEY, CDR2 SVGEGT, per germline. CDR3 length: 14 residues. CDR3 nucleotide sequence: TGTGCCAGCAATTACCCAGAGCTAAACACTGAAGCTTCCTTT. Protein sequence: CASNYPELNTEASF.

The chain couples TRBV10-2 to TRBJ1-2; the D is unclear. Germline CDR1 WSHSY, CDR2 SAAADI. Trimming cost V 2 bases and J 5 bases, with 33 bases left between them. The CDR3 runs to 21 residues. The CDR3 DNA reads TGCGCCAGCAGTGAGGGCTTAGTGTCTGTGGGTAGCCGAAGATTTGGTTATGGCTACACCTTC. Protein: CASSEGLVSVGSRRFGYGYTF.

Comments on this clonotype: As the CDR3 is not closed by the conserved phenylalanine or tryptophan, this likely results from a read error. The chain links TRBV4-2 to TRBJ2-2; 9 nucleotides match TRBD2. The CDR3 runs 16 residues. Germline-derived CDR1 and CDR2 are LGHNA and YNFKEQ. CDR3: CASSQGLAVNSGELFC. The CDR3 bases are TGTGCCAGCAGCCAAGGACTAGCGGTGAACAGCGGGGAGCTGTTTTGT.

As regards this clonotype: Given the absence of the conserved phenylalanine or tryptophan at the CDR3 end, a read error is likely. The chain joins TRBV11-2 to TRBJ2-5, with D unclear. This CDR3 is 13 amino acids long. Trimming stripped 5 bases from V and 4 bases from J, with 11 bases between. Germline-derived CDR1 and CDR2 are SGHAT and FQNNGV. As DNA, the CDR3 is TGTGCCAGCAGCCTAATGGCAGCAGAGACCCAGTACTTA. Protein sequence: CASSLMAAETQYL.